These T cell receptor beta chains were read from a single sample in a study of molecular identifiers for immune sequencing clone quantification. TCRdb processed the PCR reads anew with MiXCR; each CDR3 protein has one entry. The table shows some 680,000 distinct CDR3 sequences, with 25% occurring only once. Sequenced sample: naive CD8+ T cells from blood, with Jurkat cell RNA spiked in. These receptors were collected from a human donor in good health. Some libraries in this study had Jurkat cell RNA spiked in. Each CDR3 is given without its conserved first and last residue. Part of the rows lack a size; the others show once, few, many or a class for expanded clones.

15 NA TRBJ2-3 TRBV13 ANSANIRDRDTDTQY
13 NA TRBJ1-2 TRBV29-1 SVDGDFIPGIGYT
13 many TRBJ2-7 TRBV6-5 ASSYSTGGGSEQY
13 NA TRBJ2-7 TRBV6-5 ASSYGGGLYYEQY
15 many TRBJ2-1 TRBV5-5 ASSHNVEQGYYNEQF
13 NA TRBJ2-7 TRBV4-1 ASSQQPGMPYEQY
11 few TRBJ2-1 TRBV27 ASSFVDYNEQF
10 many TRBJ2-1 TRBV5-6 ASSLLWSEQF
15 many TRBJ2-1 TRBV6-5 ASSSLGPEGSYNEQF
11 few TRBJ2-7 TRBV12-3/TRBV12-4 ASSTGHSYEQY
15 NA TRBJ2-7 TRBV12-3/TRBV12-4 ASSLQVSGGLIYEQY
13 NA TRBJ2-2 TRBV15 ATSRDGTTNGELF
13 NA TRBJ2-2 TRBV5-6 ASSPVQGFTGELF
12 few TRBJ1-5 TRBV4-1 ASSQGGSLEPQH
11 once TRBJ1-6 TRBV30 AWTSARISPLH
13 few TRBJ2-1 TRBV7-2 ASSITRDGHNEQF
13 NA TRBJ2-3 TRBV28 AGPVPRGFADTQY
13 NA TRBJ2-2 TRBV6-6 ASSYARAHTGELF
9 many TRBJ1-1 TRBV7-9 ASTPGTRAF
13 few TRBJ2-5 TRBV19 ASSPWGSDQETQY
12 few TRBJ2-2 TRBV4-1 ASSQEVGLDELF
12 NA TRBJ1-5 TRBV15 ATSTVLAYQPQH
13 NA TRBJ2-7 TRBV7-9 ASSLYPQDRYEQY
14 few TRBJ2-7 TRBV6-6 ASSYLSGGKTYEQY